The 15 T cell receptor beta chains in this list originate from one sample, sequenced in a study of T cell repertoires in cytomegalovirus infection. TCRdb reprocessed the reads via MiXCR and lists one record per CDR3 protein. The sample yields 680,000 or so distinct CDR3 sequences, about a third seen once. The material sequenced was PBMCs. These receptors were collected from a human donor in good health (CMV status not recorded). Some clones in this sample may be carry-over from other donors' samples.

The gene calls are TRBV28 and TRBJ2-3, with D possibly matching TRBD2 (6 bases). The CDR3 is 16 residues long. Germline CDR1 MDHEN, CDR2 SYDVKM. V lost 2 bases and J 2 bases, leaving 14 bases between the germline ends. The CDR3 DNA reads as TGTGCCAGCAGTTTAGCGGCGGGACCCAACACAGATACGCAGTATTTT. It is translated as CASSLAAGPNTDTQYF.

This clonotype has only one observation. V usage is TRBV28 and J usage is TRBJ2-7; weak D call: TRBD1 (6 bases). The germline V gene encodes CDR1 MDHEN and CDR2 SYDVKM. Between the trimmed V and J ends, which lost 6 bases and 6 bases, there was a span of 18 bases. This CDR3 is built from 14 residues. Written as DNA, the CDR3 is TGTGCCAGCAGGGAACAGGGTATGGATAGCGAGCAGTACTTC. Translating gives CASREQGMDSEQYF.

This chain connects TRBV18 to TRBJ2-1; D perhaps matches TRBD1 (6 bases). Germline V CDR1 and CDR2: KGHSH, LQKENI. Trimming pared 3 bases from V and 9 bases from J, leaving 15 bases between. The CDR3 contains 14 residues. The CDR3 sequence is CASSPTQGQSEQFF. The CDR3 DNA is TGTGCCAGCTCACCGACTCAGGGGCAGAGTGAGCAGTTCTTC.

This clonotype was observed at least ten times. The chain carries TRBV28 and TRBJ2-5; 13 positions agree with TRBD2. CDR3 length: 14 residues. Unmatched junction bases numbered 4, after V lost 5 bases and J lost 7 bases. Germline V gene sequence: CDR1 MDHEN, CDR2 SYDVKM. The DNA of the CDR3 is TGTGCCAGCAGTCCAGGACTAGCGGGAGTGACCCAGTACTTC. It yields the protein CASSPGLAGVTQYF.

The CDR3 DNA reads TGCGCCAGCAGCTGTCTAGCGGGAGGGCCAGTAGATACGCAGTATTTT. Its protein product is CASSCLAGGPVDTQYF. The chain carries TRBV5-1 and TRBJ2-3; TRBD2 matches at 12 bases. Trimming took 3 bases from V and 5 from J; bases not matched to a gene: 7. Germline CDR1 is SGHRS and CDR2 is YFSETQ. The CDR3 is 16 residues long. Full variable domain (rest looked up from reference TRBV5-1 and TRBJ2-3): KAGVTQTPRYLIKTRGQQVTLSCSPISGHRSVSWYQQTPGQGLQFLFEYFSETQRNKGNFPGRFSGRQFSNSRSEMNVSTLELGDSALYLCASSCLAGGPVDTQYFGPGTRLTVL.

This clonotype was seen only a few times. The chain carries TRBV30 and TRBJ2-5; D might be TRBD2 (6 bases). The V gene lost 4 bases and the J gene lost 4 bases, with 7 bases spanning the gap. The CDR3 consists of 11 residues. Per the germline V gene, CDR1 is GTSNPN and CDR2 is SVGIG (reference sequence). Here the CDR3 reads CAWMEGETQYF. The CDR3 nucleotides read TGTGCCTGGATGGAGGGAGAGACCCAGTACTTC.

The chain links TRBV3-1 to TRBJ1-5; D is uncertain. CDR3 length equals 13 residues. The germline CDR1 and CDR2 sequences are LGHDT and YNNKEL (reference sequence). Trimming removed 0 bases from V and 8 bases from J, with 8 bases in between. The CDR3 here is CASSQEPPKPQHF. The CDR3 region has the DNA TGTGCCAGCAGCCAAGAACCCCCAAAGCCCCAGCATTTT.

The chain has TRBV5-6 and TRBJ2-1; TRBD2 might be the D (5 bases). CDR3 size: 15 residues. The V gene lost 0 bases and the J gene lost 7 bases, with 14 bases spanning the gap. Germline loops: CDR1 SGHDT, CDR2 YYEEEE. CDR3 amino acids: CASSLGQRRRNEQFF. The DNA for the CDR3 is TGTGCCAGCAGCTTGGGGCAGCGCCGGAGGAATGAGCAGTTCTTC. Full variable domain (missing parts from reference TRBV5-6 and TRBJ2-1): DAGVTQSPTHLIKTRGQQVTLRCSPKSGHDTVSWYQQALGQGPQFIFQYYEEEERQRGNFPDRFSGHQFPNYSSELNVNALLLGDSALYLCASSLGQRRRNEQFFGPGTRLTVL.

The V and J genes are TRBV7-6 and TRBJ2-2; D is unresolved. The germline CDR1 and CDR2 sequences are SGHVS and FNYEAQ. This CDR3 is 16 amino acids long. Trimming took 5 bases from V and 3 from J, leaving 16 bases between them. The CDR3 loop is CASSPKSRTDTGELFF. CDR3 bases: TGTGCCAGCAGCCCTAAATCAAGGACCGACACCGGGGAGCTGTTTTTT.

The V call is TRBV20-1, the J call TRBJ1-1; D is possibly TRBD1 (5 bases). Trimming took 3 bases from V and 1 from J, leaving 12 bases between them. CDR3 length equals 14 residues. Per the germline V gene, CDR1 is DFQATT and CDR2 is SNEGSKA (reference sequence). CDR3: CSARGLQGNTEAFF. In DNA form, the CDR3 reads TGCAGTGCTAGGGGCTTGCAGGGGAACACTGAAGCTTTCTTT.

This clonotype was counted many times. This chain's CDR3 is CASSGTGHQPQHF. The CDR3 bases are TGTGCCAGTAGCGGGACAGGGCATCAGCCCCAGCATTTT. The rearrangement joins TRBV19 to TRBJ1-5; TRBD1 aligns across 9 bases. CDR3 length equals 13 residues. Trimming removed 6 bases from V and 5 bases from J; junction bases left unmatched: 2. CDR1 is LNHDA, CDR2 SQIVND, per germline (reference sequence).

The CDR3 loop reads CASSWGGFVGEAFF. The CDR3 DNA follows: TGTGCCAGCAGCTGGGGAGGGTTCGTGGGCGAAGCTTTCTTT. This chain connects TRBV7-6 to TRBJ1-1; D gene ambiguous. CDR1 is SGHVS and CDR2 is FNYEAQ in the germline V gene. The CDR3 sequence is 14 residues long. The germline V and J ends were trimmed by 4 bases and 8 bases, with 17 bases remaining between them. The whole variable domain, filled in from reference TRBV7-6 and TRBJ1-1, reads GAGVSQSPRYKVTKRGQDVALRCDPISGHVSLYWYRQALGQGPEFLTYFNYEAQQDKSGLPNDRFSAERPEGSISTLTIQRTEQRDSAMYRCASSWGGFVGEAFFGQGTRLTVV.

In this sample, this clonotype turned up a few times. J is TRBJ1-4 and V is TRBV7-4; the D is unclear. V lost 4 bases and J lost 0, with 27 bases in between. Germline CDR1 and CDR2: SGHVT and SQSDAQ. CDR3 length: 21 amino acids. DNA of the CDR3: TGTGCCAGCAGCTCGACCAAGGCCGCTCATTCCCAAAAAACAACTAATGAAAAACTGTTTTTT. Translated, it gives CASSSTKAAHSQKTTNEKLFF.

This clonotype was counted a few times. The chain links TRBV29-1 to TRBJ1-2; TRBD1 matches 7 bases. This CDR3 is 14 amino acids long. CDR1 and CDR2 (germline): SQVTM, ANQGSEA. The trim removed 3 bases at V and 6 bases at J, leaving 10 bases unmatched. The CDR3 DNA reads TGCAGCGTTGAGGCGTCCGACAGGGTTCATGGCTACACCTTC. Translation: CSVEASDRVHGYTF.

The sample holds a few counts of this clonotype. The chain carries TRBV27 and TRBJ1-1; D gene uncertain. Germline-derived CDR1 and CDR2 are MNHEY and SMNVEV (reference sequence). CDR3 size: 16 residues. Trimming removed 3 bases from V and 3 bases from J, with 17 bases in between. In DNA, the CDR3 is TGTGCCAGCAGTTTGAGCCCCCCGGGAGCAGACACTGAAGCTTTCTTT. It yields the protein CASSLSPPGADTEAFF.